This TCR beta chain emerged from a study of technical replicates of blood from several donors. Trimming took off 5 bases at V and 3 bases at J, with 8 bases between the two ends. The germline gives CDR1 SGHAT, CDR2 FQNNGV. The CDR3 sequence is 13 residues long. Sequencing was performed with immunoSEQ multiplex PCR; in TCRdb, only in-frame clones are kept and a portion is missing. The repertoire includes more than 75,000 clones, 94% of them detected once, and 0.38% sits in the top ten. This receptor was identified in a human donor in good health. The genes are TRBV11-2 and TRBJ1-5, with a possible D match to TRBD1 (5 bases). The sample consisted of T cells isolated from PBMCs. The CDR3 nucleotides are TGTGCCAGCAGCCCGGGGGTCAATCAGCCCCAGCATTTT. This encodes CASSPGVNQPQHF.